The clone carrying this T cell receptor (beta chain) was detected a few times. The record originates from a study of T cells in Graves' hyperthyroidism and ophthalmopathy. V shed 0 bases, J shed 2 bases, and the junction held 3 bases outside the gene matches. The CDR3 is 15 amino acids. CDR1 is SGHRS and CDR2 is YFSETQ in the germline V gene. The investigators amplified TCR beta CDR3 regions from RNA transcripts. Using the HTBI primer set, a first-round RT-PCR was run on the TCR CDR3. TCRdb ran MiXCR on the multiplex PCR reads and lists one entry per CDR3 protein. The sample shows 490,000 or so distinct CDR3 sequences, approximately 20% of them seen only once.

The chain links TRBV5-1 to TRBJ1-2, with 8 bases matching TRBD1. The receptor's source is a man aged 35 to 55 with Graves' ophthalmopathy. The specimen was blood. The CDR3 DNA sequence: TGCGCCAGCAGCTTGGATAGACAGGGGAACTATGGCTACACCTTC. It translates to CASSLDRQGNYGYTF.